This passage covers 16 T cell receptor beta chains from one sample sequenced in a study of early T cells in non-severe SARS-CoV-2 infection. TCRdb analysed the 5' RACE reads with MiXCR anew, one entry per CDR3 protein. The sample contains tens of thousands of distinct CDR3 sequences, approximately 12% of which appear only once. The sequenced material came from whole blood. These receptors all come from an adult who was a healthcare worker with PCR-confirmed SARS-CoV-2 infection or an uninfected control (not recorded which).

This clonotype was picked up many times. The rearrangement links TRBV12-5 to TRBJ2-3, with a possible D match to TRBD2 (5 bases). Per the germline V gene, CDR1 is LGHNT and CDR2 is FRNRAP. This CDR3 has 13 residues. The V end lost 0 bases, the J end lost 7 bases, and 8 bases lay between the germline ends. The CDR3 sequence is CASGLVGRNTQYF. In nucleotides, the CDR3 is TGTGCTAGTGGTTTGGTTGGGAGAAATACGCAGTATTTT.

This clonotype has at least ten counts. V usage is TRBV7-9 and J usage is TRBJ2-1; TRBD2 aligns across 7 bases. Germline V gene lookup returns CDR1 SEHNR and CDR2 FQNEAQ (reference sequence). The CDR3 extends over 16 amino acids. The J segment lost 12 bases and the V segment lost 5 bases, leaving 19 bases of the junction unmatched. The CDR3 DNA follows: TGTGCCAGCAGCCAAGATAGGACTAGAACTGTCGAAGGGCAGTTCTTC. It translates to CASSQDRTRTVEGQFF.

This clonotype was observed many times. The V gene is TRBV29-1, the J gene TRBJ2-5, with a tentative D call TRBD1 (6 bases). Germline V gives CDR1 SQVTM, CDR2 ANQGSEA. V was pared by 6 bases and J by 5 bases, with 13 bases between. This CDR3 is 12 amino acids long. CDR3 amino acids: CSVDTGTETQYF. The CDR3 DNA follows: TGCAGCGTGGATACAGGGACCGAGACCCAGTACTTC.

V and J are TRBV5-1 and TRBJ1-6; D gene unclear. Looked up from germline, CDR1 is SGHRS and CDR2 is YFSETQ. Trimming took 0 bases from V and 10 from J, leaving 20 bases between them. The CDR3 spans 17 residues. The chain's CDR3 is CASSLGRAALLESPLHF. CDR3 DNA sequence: TGCGCCAGCAGCTTGGGCCGGGCGGCGCTCCTGGAATCACCCCTCCACTTT. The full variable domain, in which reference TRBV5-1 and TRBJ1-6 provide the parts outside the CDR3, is KAGVTQTPRYLIKTRGQQVTLSCSPISGHRSVSWYQQTPGQGLQFLFEYFSETQRNKGNFPGRFSGRQFSNSRSEMNVSTLELGDSALYLCASSLGRAALLESPLHFGNGTRLTVT.

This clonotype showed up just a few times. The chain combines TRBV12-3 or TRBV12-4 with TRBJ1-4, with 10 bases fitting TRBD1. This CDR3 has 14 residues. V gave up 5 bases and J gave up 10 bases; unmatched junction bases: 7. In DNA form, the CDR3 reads TGTGCCAGCAGTCCAGGGACAGGGGTCGGAAAACTGTTTTTT. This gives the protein CASSPGTGVGKLFF.

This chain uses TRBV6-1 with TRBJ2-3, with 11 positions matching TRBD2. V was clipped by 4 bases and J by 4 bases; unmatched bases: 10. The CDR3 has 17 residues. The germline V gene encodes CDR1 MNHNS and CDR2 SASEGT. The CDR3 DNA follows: TGTGCCAGCAGTGCCATGCTACTAGCGGGAGCTGCAGATACGCAGTATTTT. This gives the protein CASSAMLLAGAADTQYF.

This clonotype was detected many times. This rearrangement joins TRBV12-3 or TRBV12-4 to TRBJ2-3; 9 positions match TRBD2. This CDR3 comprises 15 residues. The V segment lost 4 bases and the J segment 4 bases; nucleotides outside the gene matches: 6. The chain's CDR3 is CASSYRGGAADTQYF. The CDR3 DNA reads TGTGCCAGCAGTTACCGCGGGGGGGCGGCAGATACGCAGTATTTT.

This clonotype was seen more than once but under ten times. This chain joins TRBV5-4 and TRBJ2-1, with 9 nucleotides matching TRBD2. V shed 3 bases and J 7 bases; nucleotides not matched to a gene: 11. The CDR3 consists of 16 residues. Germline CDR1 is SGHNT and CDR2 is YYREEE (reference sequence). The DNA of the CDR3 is TGTGCCAGCAGCTCCCCCCGGGCGGGGGGGCAGAATGAGCAGTTCTTC. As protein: CASSSPRAGGQNEQFF.

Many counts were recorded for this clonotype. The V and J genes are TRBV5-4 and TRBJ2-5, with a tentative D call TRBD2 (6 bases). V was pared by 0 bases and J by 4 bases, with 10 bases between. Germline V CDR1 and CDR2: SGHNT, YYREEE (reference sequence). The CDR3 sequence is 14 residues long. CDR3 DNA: TGTGCCAGCAGCTTGGCCGAGGGAGGAGAGACCCAGTACTTC. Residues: CASSLAEGGETQYF.

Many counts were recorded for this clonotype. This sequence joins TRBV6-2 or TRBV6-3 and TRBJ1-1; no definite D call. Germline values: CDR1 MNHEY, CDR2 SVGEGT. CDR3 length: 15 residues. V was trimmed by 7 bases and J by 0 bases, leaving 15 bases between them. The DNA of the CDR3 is TGTGCCAGCACCATATTTGGGAGTATGAACACTGAAGCTTTCTTT. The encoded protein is CASTIFGSMNTEAFF.

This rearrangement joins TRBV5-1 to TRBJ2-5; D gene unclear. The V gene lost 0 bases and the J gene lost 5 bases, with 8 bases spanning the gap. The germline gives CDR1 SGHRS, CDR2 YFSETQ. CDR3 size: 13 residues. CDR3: CASSLEPAETQYF. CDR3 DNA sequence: TGCGCCAGCAGCTTGGAACCAGCCGAGACCCAGTACTTC.

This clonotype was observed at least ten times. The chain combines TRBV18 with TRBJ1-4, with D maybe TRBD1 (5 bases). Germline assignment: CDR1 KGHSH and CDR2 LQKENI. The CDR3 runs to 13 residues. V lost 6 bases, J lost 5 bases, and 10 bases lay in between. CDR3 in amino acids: CASSTELNEKLFF. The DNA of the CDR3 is TGTGCCAGCTCGACAGAATTGAATGAAAAACTGTTTTTT.

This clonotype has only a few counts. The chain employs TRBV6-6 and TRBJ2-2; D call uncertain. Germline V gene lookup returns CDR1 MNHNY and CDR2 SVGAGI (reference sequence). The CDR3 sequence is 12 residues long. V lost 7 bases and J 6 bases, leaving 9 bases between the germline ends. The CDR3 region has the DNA TGTGCCAGCACCGGGTCTGCCGGGGAGCTGTTTTTT. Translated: CASTGSAGELFF.

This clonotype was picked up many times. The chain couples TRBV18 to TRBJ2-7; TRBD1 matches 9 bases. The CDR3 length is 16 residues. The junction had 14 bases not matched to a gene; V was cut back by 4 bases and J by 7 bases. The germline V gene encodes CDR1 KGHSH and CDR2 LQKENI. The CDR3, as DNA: TGTGCCAGCTCACTTGGTCCCGGGACAGGGCCGCAAGAGCAGTACTTC. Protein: CASSLGPGTGPQEQYF.

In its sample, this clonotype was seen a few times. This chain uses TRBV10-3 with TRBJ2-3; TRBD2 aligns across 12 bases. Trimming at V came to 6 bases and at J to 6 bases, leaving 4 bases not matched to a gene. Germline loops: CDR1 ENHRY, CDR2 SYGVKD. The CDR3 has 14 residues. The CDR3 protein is CAIRQGTSGDTQYF. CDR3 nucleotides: TGTGCCATCAGGCAAGGGACTAGCGGGGATACGCAGTATTTT.

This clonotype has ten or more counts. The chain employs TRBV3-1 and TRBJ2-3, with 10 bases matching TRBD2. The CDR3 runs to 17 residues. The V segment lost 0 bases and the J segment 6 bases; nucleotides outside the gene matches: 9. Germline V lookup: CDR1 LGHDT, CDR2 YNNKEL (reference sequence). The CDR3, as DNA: TGTGCCAGCAGCCAAGACGCCAACCTAGCGGGGGTTGATACGCAGTATTTT. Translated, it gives CASSQDANLAGVDTQYF.